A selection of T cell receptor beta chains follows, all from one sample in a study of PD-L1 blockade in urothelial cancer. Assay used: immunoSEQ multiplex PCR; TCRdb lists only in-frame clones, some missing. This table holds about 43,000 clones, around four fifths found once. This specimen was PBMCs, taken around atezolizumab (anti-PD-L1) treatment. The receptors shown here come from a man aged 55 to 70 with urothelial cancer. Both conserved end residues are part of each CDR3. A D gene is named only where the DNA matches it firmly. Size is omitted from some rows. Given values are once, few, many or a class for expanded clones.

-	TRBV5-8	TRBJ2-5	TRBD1	TGTGCCAGCAGCCCGAGACAGGGAATCGTAGAGACCCAGTACTTC	CASSPRQGIVETQYF
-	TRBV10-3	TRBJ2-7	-	TGTGCCATCAGTGGGACACCTGGCCTAGAGCAGTACTTC	CAISGTPGLEQYF
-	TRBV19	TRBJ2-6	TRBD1	TGTGCCAGTAGAAACCCAGGGGGCGGTGGGGCCAACGTCCTGACTTTC	CASRNPGGGGANVLTF
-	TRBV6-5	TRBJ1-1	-	TGTGCCAGCAGCCTACAGGGTATCACTGAAGCTTTCTTT	CASSLQGITEAFF
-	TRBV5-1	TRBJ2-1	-	TGCGCCAGCAGCGAACAGGGTATCGGTGAGCAGTTCTTC	CASSEQGIGEQFF
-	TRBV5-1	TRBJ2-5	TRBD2	TGCGCCAGCAGCTTTTTGGGACTAGCGGGGGGGCCCGGAGAGACCCAGTACTTC	CASSFLGLAGGPGETQYF
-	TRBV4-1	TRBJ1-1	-	TGCGCCAGCAGCCAAGAGGGAAGGTGGGGGCTAGAAGCTTTCTTT	CASSQEGRWGLEAFF
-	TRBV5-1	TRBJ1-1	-	TGCGCCAGCAGATTCAACTTGGGGCTTAACACTGAAGCTTTCTTT	CASRFNLGLNTEAFF
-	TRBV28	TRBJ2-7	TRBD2	TGTGCCAGCAGTTACCCCCAAAGACTAGCGGGGGGTTCCTACGAGCAGTACTTC	CASSYPQRLAGGSYEQYF
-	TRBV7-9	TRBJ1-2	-	TGTGCCAGCAGCTTTGTAGCAAGATATGGCTACACCTTC	CASSFVARYGYTF
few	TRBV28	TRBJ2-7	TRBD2	TGTGCCAGCACCCATTGGGGGGGGGATTACGAGCAGTACTTC	CASTHWGGDYEQYF
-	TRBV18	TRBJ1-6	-	TGTGCCAGCTCACCACCCTCTGGGGGGGATTCACCCCTCCACTTT	CASSPPSGGDSPLHF
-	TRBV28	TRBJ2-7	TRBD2	TGTGCCAGCAGTTTAGGTCGCGGGGGTCTCGGCGGGTCCTACGAGCAGTACTTC	CASSLGRGGLGGSYEQYF
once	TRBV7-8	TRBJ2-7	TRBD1	TGTGCCAGCAGCTTCTCCGGGACAGGGGGCTTAGGCTCCCCCTACGAGCAGTACTTC	CASSFSGTGGLGSPYEQYF
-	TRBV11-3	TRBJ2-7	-	TGTGCCAGCAGCTTAGGTCCACCTCCGGACGAGCAGTACTTC	CASSLGPPPDEQYF
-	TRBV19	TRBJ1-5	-	TGTGCCAGTAGTATAGCCAGGGATAATCAGCCCCAGCATTTT	CASSIARDNQPQHF
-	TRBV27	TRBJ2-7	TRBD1	TGTGCCAGCAGACCTCTGACAGGGGTCTACGAGCAGTACTTC	CASRPLTGVYEQYF
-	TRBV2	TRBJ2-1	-	TGTGCCAGCAGTAGGGGATTGAACAATGAGCAGTTCTTC	CASSRGLNNEQFF
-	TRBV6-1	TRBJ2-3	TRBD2	TGTGCCAGCAGTGAAGCTGGTAGAGCGGGGGGACGCACAGATACGCAGTATTTT	CASSEAGRAGGRTDTQYF
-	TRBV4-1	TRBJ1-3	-	TGCGCCAGCAGCCAAGCAACACAGAATGGAAACACCATATATTTT	CASSQATQNGNTIYF
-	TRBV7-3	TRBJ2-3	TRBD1	TGTGCCAGCAGCTTAACAGGGGGCGCGGACACAGATACGCAGTATTTT	CASSLTGGADTDTQYF
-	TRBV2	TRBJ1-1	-	TGTGCCAGCAGTACCAGACAGGACACTGAAGCTTTCTTT	CASSTRQDTEAFF
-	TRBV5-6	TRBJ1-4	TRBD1	TGTGCCAGCAGCTTGGCCGACAGGGGGAAACTGTTTTTT	CASSLADRGKLFF
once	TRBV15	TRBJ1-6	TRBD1	TGTGCCACCAGCAGAGTCGACAGGGGGGCGCATAGCTCCTATAATTCACCCCTCCACTTT	CATSRVDRGAHSSYNSPLHF
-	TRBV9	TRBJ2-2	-	TGTGCCAGCAGCCCCCCCGACAGGACCGGGGAGCTGTTTTTT	CASSPPDRTGELFF
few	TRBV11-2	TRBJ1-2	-	TGTGCCAGCAGCTTAGACCCTCTTGACAGTAATGGCTACACCTTC	CASSLDPLDSNGYTF
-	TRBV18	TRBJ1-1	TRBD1	TGTGCCAGCTCCCCAGGGGGGGGTTACACTGAAGCTTTCTTT	CASSPGGGYTEAFF
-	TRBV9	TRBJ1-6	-	TGTGCCAGCAGCGTAGCCGTCACAGGGCGGGATTCACCCCTCCACTTT	CASSVAVTGRDSPLHF
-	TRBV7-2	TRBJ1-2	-	TGTGCCAGCAGCTTATTCTCGCAGGCAGGGCCCCGGGGCTACACCTTC	CASSLFSQAGPRGYTF
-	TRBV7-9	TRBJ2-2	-	TGTGCCAGCAGCTTTAGCACCGGGGAGCTGTTTTTT	CASSFSTGELFF
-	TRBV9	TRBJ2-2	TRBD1	TGTGCCAGCAGCCCTCCAGGGGGAGCCGGGGAGCTGTTTTTT	CASSPPGGAGELFF
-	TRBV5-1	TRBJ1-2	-	TGCGCCAGCAGGAAAGAAGCAGGGGCTGGGTATGGCTACACCTTC	CASRKEAGAGYGYTF
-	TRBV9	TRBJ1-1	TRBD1	TGTGCCAGCAGCGCAGGGACAGGATGGGGAAACACTGAAGCTTTCTTT	CASSAGTGWGNTEAFF
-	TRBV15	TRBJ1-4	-	TGTGCCACCAGCAGAGAACCGACGAGGGAAAGGGATGAAAAACTGTTTTTT	CATSREPTRERDEKLFF
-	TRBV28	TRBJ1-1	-	TGTGCCAGCAGTCCAACAGGGAACACTGAAGCTTTCTTT	CASSPTGNTEAFF
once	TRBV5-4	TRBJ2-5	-	TGTGCCATCTCCGGGAAAACCATAGCTCAAGAGACCCAGTACTTC	CAISGKTIAQETQYF
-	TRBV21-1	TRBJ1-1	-	TGTGCCAGCAGCAAAGACGACCCGCGGATCCCTGAAGCTTTCTTT	CASSKDDPRIPEAFF
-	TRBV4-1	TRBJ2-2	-	TGCGCCAGCAGCCGGGGAGGAGGGCGAGGGAGTACCGGGGAGCTGTTTTTT	CASSRGGGRGSTGELFF
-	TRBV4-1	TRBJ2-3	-	TGCGCCAGCAGCCCGGGAACCACAGATACGCAGTATTTT	CASSPGTTDTQYF
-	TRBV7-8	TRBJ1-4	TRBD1	TGTGCCAGCAGCGCGGGTTGGACAGGGTACGAAAAACTGTTTTTT	CASSAGWTGYEKLFF